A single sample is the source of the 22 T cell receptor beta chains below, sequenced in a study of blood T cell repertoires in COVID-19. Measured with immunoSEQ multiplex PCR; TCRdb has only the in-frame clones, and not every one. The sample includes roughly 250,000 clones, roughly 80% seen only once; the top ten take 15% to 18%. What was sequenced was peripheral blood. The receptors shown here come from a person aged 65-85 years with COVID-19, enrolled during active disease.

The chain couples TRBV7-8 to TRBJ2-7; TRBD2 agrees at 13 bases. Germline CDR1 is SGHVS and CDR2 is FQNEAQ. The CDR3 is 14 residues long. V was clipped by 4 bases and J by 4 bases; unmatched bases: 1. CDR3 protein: CASSWTSGSYEQYF. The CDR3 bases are TGTGCCAGCAGCTGGACTAGCGGGAGTTACGAGCAGTACTTC.

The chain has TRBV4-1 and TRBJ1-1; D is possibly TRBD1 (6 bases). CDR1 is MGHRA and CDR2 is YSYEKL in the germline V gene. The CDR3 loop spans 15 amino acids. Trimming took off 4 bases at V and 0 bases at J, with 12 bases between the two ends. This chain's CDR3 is CASSRPTGMNTEAFF. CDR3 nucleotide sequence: TGCGCCAGCAGCCGCCCTACAGGGATGAACACTGAAGCTTTCTTT.

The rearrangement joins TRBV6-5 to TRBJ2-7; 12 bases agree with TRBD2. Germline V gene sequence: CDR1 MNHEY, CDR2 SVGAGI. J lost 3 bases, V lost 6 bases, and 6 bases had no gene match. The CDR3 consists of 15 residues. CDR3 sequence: CASRTRTSGVYEQYF. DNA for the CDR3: TGTGCCAGCAGGACCCGGACTAGCGGGGTCTACGAGCAGTACTTC.

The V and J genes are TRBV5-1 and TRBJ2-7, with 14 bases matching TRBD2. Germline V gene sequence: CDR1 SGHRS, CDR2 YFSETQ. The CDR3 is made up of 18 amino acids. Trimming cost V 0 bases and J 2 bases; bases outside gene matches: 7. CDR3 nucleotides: TGCGCCAGCAGCTTGGGACTAGCGGGAGGGCCTATTGCCTACGAGCAGTACTTC. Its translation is CASSLGLAGGPIAYEQYF.

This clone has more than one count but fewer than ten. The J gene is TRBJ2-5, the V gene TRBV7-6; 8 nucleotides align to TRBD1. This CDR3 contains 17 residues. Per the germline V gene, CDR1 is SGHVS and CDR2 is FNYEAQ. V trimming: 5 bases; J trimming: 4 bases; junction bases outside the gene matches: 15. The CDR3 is CASSPSIAGTGIETQYF. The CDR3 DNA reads TGTGCCAGCAGCCCATCAATCGCCGGGACAGGAATAGAGACCCAGTACTTC.

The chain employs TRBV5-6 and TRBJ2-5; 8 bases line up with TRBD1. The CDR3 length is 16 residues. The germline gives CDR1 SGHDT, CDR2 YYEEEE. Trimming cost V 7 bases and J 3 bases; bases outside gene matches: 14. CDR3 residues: CASSLVVGQGEETQYF. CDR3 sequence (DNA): TGTGCCAGCTCATTAGTCGTTGGACAGGGTGAAGAGACCCAGTACTTC.

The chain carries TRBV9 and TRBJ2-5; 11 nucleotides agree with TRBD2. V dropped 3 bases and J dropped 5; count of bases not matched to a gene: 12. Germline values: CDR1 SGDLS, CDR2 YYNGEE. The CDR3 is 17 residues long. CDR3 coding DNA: TGTGCCAGCAGCGCCCTCAGTAGCGGGGGGGCCTCGGAGACCCAGTACTTC. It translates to CASSALSSGGASETQYF.

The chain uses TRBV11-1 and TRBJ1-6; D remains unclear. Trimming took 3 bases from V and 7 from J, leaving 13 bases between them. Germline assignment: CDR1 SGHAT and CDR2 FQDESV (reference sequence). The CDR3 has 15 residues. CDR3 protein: CASSFERQLNSPLHF. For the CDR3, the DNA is TGTGCCAGCAGCTTCGAGAGACAACTGAATTCACCCCTCCACTTT.

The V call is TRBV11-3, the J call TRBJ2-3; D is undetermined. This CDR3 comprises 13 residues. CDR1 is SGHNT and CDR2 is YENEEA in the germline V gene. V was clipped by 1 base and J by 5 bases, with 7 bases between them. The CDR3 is CASSLGKRDTQYF. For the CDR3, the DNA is TGTGCCAGCAGCTTAGGGAAGCGAGATACGCAGTATTTT.

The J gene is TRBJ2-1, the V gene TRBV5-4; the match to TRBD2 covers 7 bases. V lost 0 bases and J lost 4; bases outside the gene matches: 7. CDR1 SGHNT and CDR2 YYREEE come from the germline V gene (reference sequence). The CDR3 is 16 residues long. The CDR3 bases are TGTGCCAGCAGCTTGGGGGGGGGAAGCGAGTACAATGAGCAGTTCTTC. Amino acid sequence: CASSLGGGSEYNEQFF.

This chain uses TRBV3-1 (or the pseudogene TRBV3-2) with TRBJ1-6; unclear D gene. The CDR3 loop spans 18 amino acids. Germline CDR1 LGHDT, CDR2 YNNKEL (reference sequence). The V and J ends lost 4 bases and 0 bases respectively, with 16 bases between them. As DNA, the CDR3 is TGTGCCAGCAGCCCCACTGCGCGGAAAAGCTCCTATAATTCACCCCTCCACTTT. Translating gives CASSPTARKSSYNSPLHF.

CDR3 bases: TGCGCCAGCAGCCGAGAAGCCGGGACTAGCATAAATACGCAGTATTTT. Amino acid sequence: CASSREAGTSINTQYF. The chain uses TRBV4-3 and TRBJ2-3, with 9 bases aligning to TRBD2. The CDR3 is 16 amino acids. The germline CDR1 and CDR2 sequences are LGHNA and YSLEER. Trimming took 4 bases from V and 7 from J; bases not matched to a gene: 12.

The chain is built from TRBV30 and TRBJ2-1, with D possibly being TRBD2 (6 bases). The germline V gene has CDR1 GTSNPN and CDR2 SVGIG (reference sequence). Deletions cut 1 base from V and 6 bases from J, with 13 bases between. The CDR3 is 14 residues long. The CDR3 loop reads CAWSATGVLNEQFF. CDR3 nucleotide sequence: TGTGCCTGGAGTGCTACGGGAGTTCTCAATGAGCAGTTCTTC. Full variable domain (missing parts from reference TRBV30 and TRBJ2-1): SQTIHQWPATLVQPVGSPLSLECTVEGTSNPNLYWYRQAAGRGLQLLFYSVGIGQISSEVPQNLSASRPQDRQFILSSKKLLLSDSGFYLCAWSATGVLNEQFFGPGTRLTVL.

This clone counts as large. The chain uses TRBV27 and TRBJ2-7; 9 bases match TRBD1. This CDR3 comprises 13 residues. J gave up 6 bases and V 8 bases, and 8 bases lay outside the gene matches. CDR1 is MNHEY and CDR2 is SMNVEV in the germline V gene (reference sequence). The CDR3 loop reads CASRTGAVSEQYF. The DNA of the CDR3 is TGTGCCAGCCGGACAGGGGCGGTGTCCGAGCAGTACTTC.

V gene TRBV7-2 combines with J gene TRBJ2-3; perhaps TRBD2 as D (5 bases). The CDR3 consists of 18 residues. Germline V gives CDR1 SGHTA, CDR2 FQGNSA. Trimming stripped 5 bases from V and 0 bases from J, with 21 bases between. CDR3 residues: CASSRGPRQRISTDTQYF. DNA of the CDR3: TGTGCCAGCAGCCGCGGCCCGCGGCAGCGGATAAGCACAGATACGCAGTATTTT. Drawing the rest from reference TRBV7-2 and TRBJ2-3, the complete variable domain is GAGVSQSPSNKVTEKGKDVELRCDPISGHTALYWYRQSLGQGLEFLIYFQGNSAPDKSGLPSDRFSAERTGGSVSTLTIQRTQQEDSAVYLCASSRGPRQRISTDTQYFGPGTRLTVL.

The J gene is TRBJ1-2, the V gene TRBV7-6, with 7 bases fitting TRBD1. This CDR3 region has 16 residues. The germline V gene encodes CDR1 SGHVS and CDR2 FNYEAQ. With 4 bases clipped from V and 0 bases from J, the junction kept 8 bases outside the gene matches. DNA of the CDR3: TGTGCCAGCAGCTCAGACAAGCAGGGGGCTAACTATGGCTACACCTTC. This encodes CASSSDKQGANYGYTF.

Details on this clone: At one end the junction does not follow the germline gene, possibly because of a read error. CDR3 sequence reads: CASSLAGGGTGELFF. The CDR3 DNA is TGTGCCAGCAGCCTAGCGGGAGGCGGCACCGGGGAGCTGTTTTTT. The chain joins TRBV7-8 to TRBJ2-2; 11 bases align to TRBD2. The germline V gene has CDR1 SGHVS and CDR2 FQNEAQ. This CDR3 has 15 amino acids.

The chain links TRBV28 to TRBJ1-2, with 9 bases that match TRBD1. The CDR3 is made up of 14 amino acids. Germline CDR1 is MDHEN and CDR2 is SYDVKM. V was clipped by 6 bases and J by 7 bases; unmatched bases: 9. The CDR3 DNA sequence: TGTGCCAGCAGCTCCGGGACAGGGATGTTTGGCTACACCTTC. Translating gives CASSSGTGMFGYTF.

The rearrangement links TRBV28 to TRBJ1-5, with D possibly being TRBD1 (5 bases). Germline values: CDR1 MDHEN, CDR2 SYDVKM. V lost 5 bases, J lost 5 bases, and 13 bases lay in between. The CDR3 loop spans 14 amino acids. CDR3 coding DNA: TGTGCCAGCAGTCTCCAAAGGGGTGATCAGCCCCAGCATTTT. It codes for CASSLQRGDQPQHF.

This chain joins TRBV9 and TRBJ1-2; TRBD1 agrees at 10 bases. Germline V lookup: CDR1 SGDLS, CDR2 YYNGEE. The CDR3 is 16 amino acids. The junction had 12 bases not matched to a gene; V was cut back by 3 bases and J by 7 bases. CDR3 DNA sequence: TGTGCCAGCAGCGCATTTACCGGGACAGGGGAGGGTGGCTACACCTTC. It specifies CASSAFTGTGEGGYTF.

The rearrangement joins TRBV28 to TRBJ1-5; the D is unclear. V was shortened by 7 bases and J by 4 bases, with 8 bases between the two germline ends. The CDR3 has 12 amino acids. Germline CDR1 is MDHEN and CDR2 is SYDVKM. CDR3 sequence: CASKAGNQPQHF. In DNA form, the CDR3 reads TGTGCCAGCAAAGCGGGGAATCAGCCCCAGCATTTT.

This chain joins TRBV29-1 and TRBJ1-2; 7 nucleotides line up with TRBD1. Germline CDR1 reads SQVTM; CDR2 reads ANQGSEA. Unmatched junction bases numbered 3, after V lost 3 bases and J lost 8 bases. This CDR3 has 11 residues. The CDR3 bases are TGCAGCGTTGACACAGGGGAAGGCTACACCTTC. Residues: CSVDTGEGYTF. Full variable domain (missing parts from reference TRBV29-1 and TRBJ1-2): SAVISQKPSRDICQRGTSLTIQCQVDSQVTMMFWYRQQPGQSLTLIATANQGSEATYESGFVIDKFPISRPNLTFSTLTVSNMSPEDSSIYLCSVDTGEGYTFGSGTRLTVV.